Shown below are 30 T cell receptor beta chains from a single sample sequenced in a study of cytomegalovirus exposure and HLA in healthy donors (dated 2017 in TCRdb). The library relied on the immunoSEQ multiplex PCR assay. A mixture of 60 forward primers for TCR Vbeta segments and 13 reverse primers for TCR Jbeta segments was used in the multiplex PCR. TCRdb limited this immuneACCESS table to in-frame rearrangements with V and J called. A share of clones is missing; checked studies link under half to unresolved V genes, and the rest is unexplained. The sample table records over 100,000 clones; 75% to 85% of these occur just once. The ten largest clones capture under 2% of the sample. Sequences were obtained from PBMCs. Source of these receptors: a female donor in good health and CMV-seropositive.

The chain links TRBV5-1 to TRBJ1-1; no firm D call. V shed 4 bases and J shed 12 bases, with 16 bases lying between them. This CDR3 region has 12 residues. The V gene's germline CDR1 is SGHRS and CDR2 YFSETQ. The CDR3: CASSPPGTWTFF. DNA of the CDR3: TGCGCCAGCAGCCCCCCAGGTACGTGGACTTTCTTT. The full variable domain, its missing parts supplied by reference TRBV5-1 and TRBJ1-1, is KAGVTQTPRYLIKTRGQQVTLSCSPISGHRSVSWYQQTPGQGLQFLFEYFSETQRNKGNFPGRFSGRQFSNSRSEMNVSTLELGDSALYLCASSPPGTWTFFGQGTRLTVV.

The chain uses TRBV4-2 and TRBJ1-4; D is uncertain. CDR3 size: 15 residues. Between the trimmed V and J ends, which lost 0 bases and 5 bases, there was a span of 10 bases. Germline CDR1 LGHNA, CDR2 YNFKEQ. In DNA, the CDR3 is TGTGCCAGCAGCCAAGAGAGGGCCGAAAATGAAAAACTGTTTTTT. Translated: CASSQERAENEKLFF.

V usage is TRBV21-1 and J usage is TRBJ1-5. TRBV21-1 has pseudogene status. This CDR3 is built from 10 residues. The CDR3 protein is CASSLPPSLF. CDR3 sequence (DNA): TGTGCCAGCAGCCTCCCCCCGTCCCTTTTT.

The CDR3 sequence: CASSSGPTEKLFF. The CDR3 DNA sequence: TGTGCCAGCAGCAGCGGACCGACGGAAAAACTGTTTTTT. V and J are TRBV28 and TRBJ1-4, with D hard to call. Trimming took off 6 bases at V and 8 bases at J, with 13 bases between the two ends. This CDR3 has 13 amino acids. Per germline, CDR1 MDHEN and CDR2 SYDVKM. Complete variable domain (other parts from reference TRBV28 and TRBJ1-4): DVKVTQSSRYLVKRTGEKVFLECVQDMDHENMFWYRQDPGLGLRLIYFSYDVKMKEKGDIPEGYSVSREKKERFSLILESASTNQTSMYLCASSSGPTEKLFFGSGTQLSVL.

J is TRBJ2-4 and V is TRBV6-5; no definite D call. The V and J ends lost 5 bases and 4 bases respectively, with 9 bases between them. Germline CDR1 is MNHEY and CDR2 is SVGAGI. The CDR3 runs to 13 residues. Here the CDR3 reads CASSTTLKNIQYF. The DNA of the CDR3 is TGTGCCAGCAGTACGACACTTAAAAACATTCAGTACTTC.

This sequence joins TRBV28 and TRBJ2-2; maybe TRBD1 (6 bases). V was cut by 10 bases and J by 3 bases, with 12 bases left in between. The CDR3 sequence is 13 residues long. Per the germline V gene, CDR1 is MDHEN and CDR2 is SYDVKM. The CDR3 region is CATVRGYTGELFF. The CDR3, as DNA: TGTGCCACAGTCAGGGGTTACACCGGGGAGCTGTTTTTT.

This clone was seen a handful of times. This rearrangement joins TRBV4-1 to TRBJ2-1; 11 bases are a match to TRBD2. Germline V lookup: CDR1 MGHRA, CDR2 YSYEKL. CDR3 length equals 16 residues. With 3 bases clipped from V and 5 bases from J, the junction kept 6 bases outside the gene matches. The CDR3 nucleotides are TGCGCCAGCAGCCAGATTAGCGGGGGGGGAAACAATGAGCAGTTCTTC. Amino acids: CASSQISGGGNNEQFF.

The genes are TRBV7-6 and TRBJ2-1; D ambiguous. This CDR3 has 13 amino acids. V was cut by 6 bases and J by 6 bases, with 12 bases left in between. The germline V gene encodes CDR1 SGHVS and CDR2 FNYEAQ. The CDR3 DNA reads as TGTGCCAGCAGTTATGGAGCAATCAATGAGCAGTTCTTC. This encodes CASSYGAINEQFF.

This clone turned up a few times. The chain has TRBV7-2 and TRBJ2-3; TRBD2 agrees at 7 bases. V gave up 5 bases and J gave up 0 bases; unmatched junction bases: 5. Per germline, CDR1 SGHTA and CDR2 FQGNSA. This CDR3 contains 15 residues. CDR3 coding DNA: TGTGCCAGCAGCCGGGACTACCTTAGCACAGATACGCAGTATTTT. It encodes CASSRDYLSTDTQYF.

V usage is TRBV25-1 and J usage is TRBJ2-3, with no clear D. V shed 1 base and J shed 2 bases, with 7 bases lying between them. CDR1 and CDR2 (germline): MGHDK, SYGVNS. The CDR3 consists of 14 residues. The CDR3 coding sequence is TGTGCCAGCAGTGAATCCTCCTACACAGATACGCAGTATTTT. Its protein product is CASSESSYTDTQYF.

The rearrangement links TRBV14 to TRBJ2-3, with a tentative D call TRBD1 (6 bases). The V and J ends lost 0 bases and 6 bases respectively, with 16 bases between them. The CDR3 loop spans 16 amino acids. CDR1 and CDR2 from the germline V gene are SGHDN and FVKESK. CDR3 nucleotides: TGTGCCAGCAGCCAAGATTTAGGAGGACAGACCGATACGCAGTATTTT. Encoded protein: CASSQDLGGQTDTQYF.

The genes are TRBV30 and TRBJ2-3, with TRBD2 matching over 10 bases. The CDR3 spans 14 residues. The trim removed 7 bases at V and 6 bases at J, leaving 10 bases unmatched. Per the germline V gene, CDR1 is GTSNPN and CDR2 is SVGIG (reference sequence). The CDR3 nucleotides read TGTGCCTATAGCGGGGGGCCTACAGGGGATACGCAGTATTTT. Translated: CAYSGGPTGDTQYF.

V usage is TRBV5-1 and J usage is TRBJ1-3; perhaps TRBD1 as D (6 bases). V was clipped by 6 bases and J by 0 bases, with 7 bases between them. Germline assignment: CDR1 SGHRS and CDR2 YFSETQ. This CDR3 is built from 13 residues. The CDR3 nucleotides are TGCGCCAGCATGACAGGCTCTGGAAACACCATATATTTT. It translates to CASMTGSGNTIYF. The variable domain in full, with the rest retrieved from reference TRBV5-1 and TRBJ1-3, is KAGVTQTPRYLIKTRGQQVTLSCSPISGHRSVSWYQQTPGQGLQFLFEYFSETQRNKGNFPGRFSGRQFSNSRSEMNVSTLELGDSALYLCASMTGSGNTIYFGEGSWLTVV.

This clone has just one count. The CDR3 spells CASSSPLAGGYNEQFF. In DNA form, the CDR3 reads TGTGCCAGCAGTTCCCCTTTAGCGGGGGGGTACAATGAGCAGTTCTTC. The chain carries TRBV28 and TRBJ2-1; 11 positions match TRBD2. The germline V gene encodes CDR1 MDHEN and CDR2 SYDVKM. The CDR3 is made up of 16 amino acids. V shed 4 bases and J 4 bases; nucleotides not matched to a gene: 6.

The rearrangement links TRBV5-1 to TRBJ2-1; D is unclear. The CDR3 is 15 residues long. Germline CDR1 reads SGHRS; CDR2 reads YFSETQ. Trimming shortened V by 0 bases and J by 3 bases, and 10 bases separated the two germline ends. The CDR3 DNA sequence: TGCGCCAGCAGCTTGGAAGACAAAGGCTACAATGAGCAGTTCTTC. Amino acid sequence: CASSLEDKGYNEQFF.

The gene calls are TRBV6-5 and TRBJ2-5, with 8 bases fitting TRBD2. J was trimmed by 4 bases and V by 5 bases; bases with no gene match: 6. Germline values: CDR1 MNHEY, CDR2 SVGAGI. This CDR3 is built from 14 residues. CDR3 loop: CASSTGGGRETQYF. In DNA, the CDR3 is TGTGCCAGCAGTACTGGCGGGGGGAGAGAGACCCAGTACTTC.

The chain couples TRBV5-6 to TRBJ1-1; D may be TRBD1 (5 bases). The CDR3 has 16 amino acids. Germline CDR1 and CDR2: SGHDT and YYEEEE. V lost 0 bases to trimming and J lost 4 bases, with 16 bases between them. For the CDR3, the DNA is TGTGCCAGCAGCTTGGGCACTGAACTCGGGGGCACTGAAGCTTTCTTT. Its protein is CASSLGTELGGTEAFF.

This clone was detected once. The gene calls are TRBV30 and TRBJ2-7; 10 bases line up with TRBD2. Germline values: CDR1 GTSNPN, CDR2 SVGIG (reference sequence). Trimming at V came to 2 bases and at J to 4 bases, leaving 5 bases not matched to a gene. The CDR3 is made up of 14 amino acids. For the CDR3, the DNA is TGTGCCTGGAGTTCAGGACTAGCGGAATACGAGCAGTACTTC. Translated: CAWSSGLAEYEQYF.

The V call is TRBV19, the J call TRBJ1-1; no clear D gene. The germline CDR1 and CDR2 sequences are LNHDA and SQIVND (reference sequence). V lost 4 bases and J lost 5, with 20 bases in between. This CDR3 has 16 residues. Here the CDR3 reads CASSTTSPESGTEAFF. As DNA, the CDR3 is TGTGCCAGTAGTACAACATCACCAGAATCGGGGACTGAAGCTTTCTTT.

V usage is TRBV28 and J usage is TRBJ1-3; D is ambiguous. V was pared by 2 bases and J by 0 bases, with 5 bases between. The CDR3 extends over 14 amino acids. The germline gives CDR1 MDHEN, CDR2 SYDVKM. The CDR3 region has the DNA TGTGCCAGCAGTTTACTCCGCTCTGGAAACACCATATATTTT. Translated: CASSLLRSGNTIYF.

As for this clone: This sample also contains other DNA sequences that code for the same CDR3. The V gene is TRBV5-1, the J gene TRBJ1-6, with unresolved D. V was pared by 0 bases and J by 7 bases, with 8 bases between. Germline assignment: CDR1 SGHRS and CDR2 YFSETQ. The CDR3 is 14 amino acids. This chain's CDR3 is CASSLVSGNSPLHF. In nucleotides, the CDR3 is TGCGCCAGCAGCTTGGTGTCGGGGAATTCACCCCTCCACTTT.

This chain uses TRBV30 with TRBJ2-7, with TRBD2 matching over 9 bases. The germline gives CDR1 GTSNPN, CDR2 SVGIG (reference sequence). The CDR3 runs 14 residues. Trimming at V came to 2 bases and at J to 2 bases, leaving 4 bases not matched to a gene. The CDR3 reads CAWSSGRPPYEQYF. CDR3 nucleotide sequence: TGTGCCTGGAGTAGCGGGAGGCCCCCCTACGAGCAGTACTTC.

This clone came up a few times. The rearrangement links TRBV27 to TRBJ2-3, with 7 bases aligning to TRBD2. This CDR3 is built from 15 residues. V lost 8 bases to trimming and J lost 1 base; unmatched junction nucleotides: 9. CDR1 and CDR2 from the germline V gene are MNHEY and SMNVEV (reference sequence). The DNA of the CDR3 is TGTGCCAGCCGCCCCGGGCTAGCGGGCACAGATACGCAGTATTTT. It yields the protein CASRPGLAGTDTQYF.

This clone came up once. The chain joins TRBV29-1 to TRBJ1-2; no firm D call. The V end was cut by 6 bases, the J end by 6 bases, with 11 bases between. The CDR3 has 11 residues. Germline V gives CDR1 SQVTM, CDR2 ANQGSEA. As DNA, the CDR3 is TGCAGCGTCCATATGGGCAATGGCTACACCTTC. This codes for CSVHMGNGYTF.

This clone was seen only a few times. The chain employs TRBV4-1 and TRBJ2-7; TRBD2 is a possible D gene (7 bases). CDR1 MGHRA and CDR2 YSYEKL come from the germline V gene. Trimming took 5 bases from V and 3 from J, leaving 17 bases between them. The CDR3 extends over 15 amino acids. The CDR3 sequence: CASSGGAFKDYEQYF. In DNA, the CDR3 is TGCGCCAGCAGCGGGGGGGCCTTTAAGGACTACGAGCAGTACTTC.

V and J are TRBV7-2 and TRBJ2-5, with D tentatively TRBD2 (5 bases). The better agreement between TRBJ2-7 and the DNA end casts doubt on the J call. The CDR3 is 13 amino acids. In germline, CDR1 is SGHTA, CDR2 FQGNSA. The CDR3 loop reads CASSLSGSYEQYF. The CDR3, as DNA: TGTGCCAGCAGCCTAAGCGGTTCCTACGAGCAGTACTTC.

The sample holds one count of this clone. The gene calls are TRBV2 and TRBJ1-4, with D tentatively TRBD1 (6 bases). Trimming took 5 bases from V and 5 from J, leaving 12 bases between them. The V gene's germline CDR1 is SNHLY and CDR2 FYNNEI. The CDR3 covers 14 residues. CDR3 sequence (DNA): TGTGCCAGCAGTCCGACAGGACCAAATGAAAAACTGTTTTTT. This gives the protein CASSPTGPNEKLFF.

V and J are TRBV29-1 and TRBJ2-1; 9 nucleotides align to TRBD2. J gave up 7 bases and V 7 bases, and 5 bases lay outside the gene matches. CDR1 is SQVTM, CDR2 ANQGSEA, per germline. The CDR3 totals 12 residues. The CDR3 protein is CSGAGGENEQFF. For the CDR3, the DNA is TGCAGCGGAGCGGGAGGTGAAAATGAGCAGTTCTTC.

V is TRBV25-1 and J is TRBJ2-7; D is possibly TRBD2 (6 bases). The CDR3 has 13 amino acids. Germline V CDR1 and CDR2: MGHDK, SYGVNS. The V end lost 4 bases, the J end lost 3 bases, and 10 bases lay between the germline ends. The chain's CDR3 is CASSGASVYEQYF. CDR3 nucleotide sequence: TGTGCCAGCAGTGGGGCTAGCGTCTACGAGCAGTACTTC.

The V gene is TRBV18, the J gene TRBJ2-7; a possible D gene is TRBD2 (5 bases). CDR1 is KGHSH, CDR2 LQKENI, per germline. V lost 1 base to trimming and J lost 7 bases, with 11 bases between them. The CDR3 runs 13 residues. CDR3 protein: CASSPQSGGEQYF. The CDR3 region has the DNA TGTGCCAGCTCACCACAGTCCGGCGGGGAGCAGTACTTC.